Shown below are 9 T cell receptor beta chains from a single sample sequenced in a study of CD4 T cell repertoires in COVID-19 (dated by TCRdb to the early 2020s). What the time point label conveys for this sample: sample from a COVID-19-recovered individual after infection. Library prep was done by the immunoSEQ multiplex PCR assay. This immuneACCESS table, as held by TCRdb, lists in-frame sequences with V and J called but not all clones. Of the missing ones, under half trace to an unresolved V gene in checked studies; the others have no known cause. The sample yields tens of thousands of clones; 80% to 90% were counted once. The biggest ten clones account for around 0.59% of the sample. Sample: CD4+ T cells from peripheral blood, taken after recovery from COVID-19. Every receptor here comes from a human donor who had COVID-19.

The rearrangement joins TRBV19 to TRBJ1-3, with 8 bases identical to TRBD1. The CDR3 is 16 residues long. The trim removed 6 bases at V and 0 bases at J, leaving 7 bases unmatched. Germline loops: CDR1 LNHDA, CDR2 SQIVND (reference sequence). The CDR3 coding sequence is TGTGCCAGTAGGGGACAGGCAACTGCCTCTGGAAACACCATATATTTT. Its translation: CASRGQATASGNTIYF.

The gene calls are TRBV18 and TRBJ1-4; 10 nucleotides align to TRBD1. Trimming cost V 1 base and J 1 base; bases outside gene matches: 3. CDR3 length: 17 residues. Germline-derived CDR1 and CDR2 are KGHSH and LQKENI. CDR3 region: CASSPLRDRGTNEKLFF. The CDR3 nucleotides read TGTGCCAGCTCACCACTCCGGGACAGGGGAACTAATGAAAAACTGTTTTTT.

As for this clone: One junction end disagrees with the germline gene, perhaps due to a read error. The J gene is TRBJ2-7, the V gene TRBV5-1; tentatively, D is TRBD1 (8 bases). CDR1 and CDR2 from the germline V gene are SGHRS and YFSETQ. The CDR3 is 13 residues long. The CDR3: CASSPGGRGQEHF. The DNA of the CDR3 is TGCGCCAGCAGCCCGGGGGGTAGGGGACAGGAGCACTTC.

In its sample, this clone was seen a few times. The chain employs TRBV28 and TRBJ2-6; D remains unclear. Trimming stripped 5 bases from V and 0 bases from J, with 11 bases between. CDR3 length: 16 residues. CDR1 and CDR2 (germline): MDHEN, SYDVKM. The CDR3 is CASSPHVGSGANVLTF. Written as DNA, the CDR3 is TGTGCCAGCAGTCCCCATGTCGGCTCTGGGGCCAACGTCCTGACTTTC. The variable domain in full, completed from reference TRBV28 and TRBJ2-6, reads DVKVTQSSRYLVKRTGEKVFLECVQDMDHENMFWYRQDPGLGLRLIYFSYDVKMKEKGDIPEGYSVSREKKERFSLILESASTNQTSMYLCASSPHVGSGANVLTFGAGSRLTVL.

The chain combines TRBV7-8 with TRBJ2-3; no definite D call. V dropped 1 base and J dropped 1 base, with 12 bases sitting between them. The CDR3 loop spans 16 amino acids. Germline-derived CDR1 and CDR2 are SGHVS and FQNEAQ. The CDR3 coding sequence is TGTGCCAGCAGCTTAGTAGTGCCCCAAGGCACAGATACGCAGTATTTT. It specifies CASSLVVPQGTDTQYF.

J is TRBJ2-7 and V is TRBV15, with 11 bases aligning to TRBD2. The ends lost 4 bases at V and 1 base at J; junction bases unmatched: 3. Germline-derived CDR1 and CDR2 are LNHNV and YYDKDF (reference sequence). The CDR3 loop spans 15 amino acids. CDR3 region: CATSKVAGGSYEQYF. The CDR3 region has the DNA TGTGCCACCAGCAAAGTAGCGGGAGGGTCCTACGAGCAGTACTTC.

The chain employs TRBV5-4 and TRBJ1-5; unclear D gene. V lost 3 bases and J lost 2, with 9 bases in between. Germline values: CDR1 SGHNT, CDR2 YYREEE (reference sequence). The CDR3 extends over 14 amino acids. CDR3 coding DNA: TGTGCCAGCAGCTCAGGCGAGGGCAATCAGCCCCAGCATTTT. Protein sequence: CASSSGEGNQPQHF.

The rearrangement links TRBV9 to TRBJ1-2; 8 bases map to TRBD1. The CDR3 is 14 amino acids. The germline V gene has CDR1 SGDLS and CDR2 YYNGEE. Trimming at V came to 4 bases and at J to 4 bases, leaving 6 bases not matched to a gene. The CDR3 bases are TGTGCCAGCAGCCCGGACAGGGATAGCTATGGCTACACCTTC. Protein product: CASSPDRDSYGYTF.

This rearrangement joins TRBV10-2 to TRBJ2-2; tentative D call: TRBD2 (7 bases). Germline V gene lookup returns CDR1 WSHSY and CDR2 SAAADI. V lost 6 bases, J lost 2 bases, and 16 bases lay in between. CDR3 size: 16 residues. CDR3 sequence: CASRGPGGPNTGELFF. The CDR3 DNA reads TGCGCCAGCAGGGGCCCCGGGGGGCCAAACACCGGGGAGCTGTTTTTT.